This TCR beta chain stems from a study of blood T cell repertoires in COVID-19. Study in general: Samples representing acute and convalescent COVID-19 were sourced from the United States, Italy and Spain. PBMCs, B-cell-depleted T cells, or T cells provided the cDNA or gDNA that made up the material.

The CDR3 covers 13 residues. Trimming left V 5 bases short and J 4 bases short, with 11 bases between. Germline CDR1 SGHVS, CDR2 FNYEAQ. Study processing details: Amplifying reference gene primers gave estimates of nucleated cell counts. Method: immunoSEQ multiplex PCR; TCRdb's copy keeps in-frame clones and lacks some. The DNA was the basis for D and trimming; V, J and clone size are from that table. The data contain around 140,000 clones, about 92% of them seen just once; the ten biggest clones take up about 1.6%. Sequencing was carried out using peripheral blood. The V call is TRBV7-6, the J call TRBJ1-1; D gene uncertain. The source of this sequence is a human donor in a cohort sampled during active COVID-19. CDR3 residues: CASSRERTTEAFF. In DNA form, the CDR3 reads TGTGCCAGCAGCAGGGAGCGAACCACTGAAGCTTTCTTT.